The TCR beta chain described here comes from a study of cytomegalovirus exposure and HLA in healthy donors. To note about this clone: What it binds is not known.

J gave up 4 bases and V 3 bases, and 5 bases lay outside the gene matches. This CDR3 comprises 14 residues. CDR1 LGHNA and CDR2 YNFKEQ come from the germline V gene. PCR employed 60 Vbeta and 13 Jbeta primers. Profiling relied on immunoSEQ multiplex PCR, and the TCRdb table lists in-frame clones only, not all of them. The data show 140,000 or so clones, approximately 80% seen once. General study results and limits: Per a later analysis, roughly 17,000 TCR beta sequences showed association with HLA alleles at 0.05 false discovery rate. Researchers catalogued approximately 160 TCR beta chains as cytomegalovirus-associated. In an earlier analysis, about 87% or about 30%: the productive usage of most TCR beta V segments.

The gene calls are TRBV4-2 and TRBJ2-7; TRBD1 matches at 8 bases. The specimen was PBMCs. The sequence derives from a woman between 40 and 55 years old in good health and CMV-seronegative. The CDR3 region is CASSQRQGKYEQYF. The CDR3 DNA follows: TGTGCCAGCAGCCAGAGACAGGGGAAGTACGAGCAGTACTTC.